The rows below give T cell receptor beta chains drawn from one sample of a study of response to subunit inactivated influenza vaccine. MiXCR was run by TCRdb on the RT-PCR reads, yielding one entry per CDR3 protein. The table records more than 500,000 distinct CDR3 sequences, roughly 12% of them present only once. In addition, the sample was reused for a study of T cells expressing NK-cell markers.

Source: PBMCs from blood, taken on the day of vaccination. These receptors were obtained from a man in his fifties who received an inactivated influenza vaccine. CDR3s include the opening cysteine and the closing phenylalanine or tryptophan. The D gene is left open where the match is weak. A clone size is listed for some rows: how often the clone was seen (once, few, many), or a class if it is expanded.

clone_size d_call j_call v_call cdr3_aa cdr3_nt
many - TRBJ2-2 TRBV7-2 CASSSIATGELFF TGTGCCAGCAGCTCCATAGCGACCGGGGAGCTGTTTTTT
few TRBD2 TRBJ2-3 TRBV6-1 CASSPGGLAGPPYTQYF TGTGCCAGCAGCCCCGGTGGACTAGCGGGACCACCGTATACGCAGTATTTT
many TRBD1 TRBJ2-1 TRBV7-9 CASSITSGQGSNNEQFF TGTGCCAGCAGTATCACTTCGGGACAGGGATCCAACAATGAGCAGTTCTTC
- - TRBJ2-7 TRBV7-9 CASRPTSSEQYF TGTGCCAGCAGACCAACTAGTTCCGAGCAGTACTTC
many TRBD1 TRBJ2-5 TRBV18 CASSPPGQQKETQYF TGTGCCAGCTCACCTCCGGGACAGCAAAAAGAGACCCAGTACTTC
few - TRBJ2-6 TRBV12-3/TRBV12-4 CASSRTRRTGANVLTF TGTGCCAGCAGCCGAACGCGAAGAACTGGGGCCAACGTCCTGACTTTC
few TRBD2 TRBJ2-1 TRBV5-1 CASSLVVFAGGPGNEQFF TGCGCCAGCAGCTTGGTGGTATTTGCGGGAGGGCCAGGGAATGAGCAGTTCTTC
few - TRBJ2-5 TRBV7-9 CASSARLRGQETQYF TGTGCCAGCAGCGCGAGGTTGCGGGGACAAGAGACCCAGTACTTC
few - TRBJ1-5 TRBV28 CASSLYGRGLNQPQHF TGTGCCAGCAGTTTATACGGCAGGGGTCTCAATCAGCCCCAGCATTTT
few - TRBJ2-6 TRBV7-9 CASSLAGYGANVLTF TGTGCCAGCAGCTTAGCTGGGTATGGGGCCAACGTCCTGACTTTC
many - TRBJ2-1 TRBV29-1 CSVLTESSYNEQFF TGCAGCGTCCTGACGGAAAGCTCCTACAATGAGCAGTTCTTC
many - TRBJ1-1 TRBV20-1 CSATRGSTEAFF TGCAGTGCCACCAGGGGAAGCACTGAAGCTTTCTTT
few - TRBJ2-7 TRBV11-2 CASSLAAVYEQYF TGTGCCAGCAGCTTAGCCGCCGTCTACGAGCAGTACTTC
- - TRBJ2-1 TRBV7-9 CASSPQVGEQFF TGTGCCAGCAGCCCCCAGGTCGGTGAGCAGTTCTTC
- - TRBJ2-2 TRBV4-2 CASSQEVIGTNTGELFF TGTGCCAGCAGCCAAGAGGTGATAGGTACCAACACCGGGGAGCTGTTTTTT
- - TRBJ2-1 TRBV20-1 CSARERLDSYNEQFF TGCAGTGCTAGAGAACGACTGGACTCCTACAATGAGCAGTTCTTC
- - TRBJ2-7 TRBV20-1 CSASPQLSSYEQYF TGCAGTGCTAGCCCCCAGCTGAGCTCCTACGAGCAGTACTTC
- - TRBJ2-7 TRBV5-6 CASSPVGGDEQYF TGTGCCAGCAGCCCGGTGGGGGGCGACGAGCAGTACTTC
- TRBD1 TRBJ2-2 TRBV7-6 CASSSRTGGWTGELFF TGTGCCAGCAGCAGCCGGACAGGGGGCTGGACCGGGGAGCTGTTTTTT
- TRBD1 TRBJ2-7 TRBV6-1 CASSARQGGYEQYF TGTGCCAGCAGTGCCAGACAGGGGGGCTACGAGCAGTACTTC
- - TRBJ2-5 TRBV28 CASSLGTGARAETQYF TGTGCCAGCAGTTTAGGGACGGGGGCGCGGGCGGAGACCCAGTACTTC
- - TRBJ2-1 TRBV9 CASSGDSYNEQFF TGTGCCAGCAGCGGAGACAGCTACAATGAGCAGTTCTTC
few - TRBJ1-5 TRBV21-1 CASSKLRYWCQPQHF -
few - TRBJ2-1 TRBV20-1 CSATTQGSYNEQFF TGCAGTGCTACCACACAGGGCTCCTACAATGAGCAGTTCTTC
few TRBD1 TRBJ1-4 TRBV5-1 CASSLRTGTSNNEKLFF TGCGCCAGCAGCTTAAGGACAGGAACCTCAAATAATGAAAAACTGTTTTTT
- - TRBJ1-2 TRBV11-2 CASSLVGLRYADRRIPGGYTF TGTGCCAGCAGCTTAGTTGGCCTTAGGTACGCAGACAGGCGGATACCCGGTGGCTACACCTTC